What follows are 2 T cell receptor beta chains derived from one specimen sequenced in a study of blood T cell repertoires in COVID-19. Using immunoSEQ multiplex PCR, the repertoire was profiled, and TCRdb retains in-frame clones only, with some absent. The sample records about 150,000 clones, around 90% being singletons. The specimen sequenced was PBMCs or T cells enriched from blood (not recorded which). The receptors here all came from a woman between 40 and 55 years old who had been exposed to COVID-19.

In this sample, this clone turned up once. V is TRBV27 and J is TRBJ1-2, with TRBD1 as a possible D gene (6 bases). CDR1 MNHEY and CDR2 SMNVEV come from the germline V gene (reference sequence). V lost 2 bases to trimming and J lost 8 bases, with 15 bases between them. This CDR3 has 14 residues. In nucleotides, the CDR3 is TGTGCCAGCAGTTTAAGAGGGGACATTCGGGGCTACACCTTC. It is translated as CASSLRGDIRGYTF.

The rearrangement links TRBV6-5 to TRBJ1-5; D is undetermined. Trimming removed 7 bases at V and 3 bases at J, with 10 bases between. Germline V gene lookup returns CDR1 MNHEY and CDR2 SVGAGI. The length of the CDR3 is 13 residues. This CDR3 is CASIESLNQPQHF. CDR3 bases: TGTGCCAGCATCGAGAGTCTCAATCAGCCCCAGCATTTT.